Below are 20 T cell receptor beta chains sequenced from a single sample in a study of T-cell reconstitution after alpha-beta-depleted transplantation in children. The TCRbeta library incorporated unique molecular identifiers. MiXCR was run by TCRdb on the PCR reads, yielding one entry per CDR3 protein. The profile covers about 610,000 distinct CDR3 sequences, with 10% appearing a single time and 3.5% to 5% taken by the ten largest. The sequences come from PBMCs from the stem cell graft donor, collected from the stem cell graft. The receptors come from a human donor who donated a stem cell graft to a child with acute myeloid leukemia.

This clonotype has more than one count but fewer than ten. The chain has TRBV14 and TRBJ2-1, with 7 bases lining up with TRBD2. Germline V gene lookup returns CDR1 SGHDN and CDR2 FVKESK. This CDR3 has 16 amino acids. The V and J ends lost 6 bases and 4 bases, in that order; junction bases with no gene match: 12. As DNA, the CDR3 is TGTGCCAGCAGTCGTGAGCCGGGACTACAATACAATGAGCAGTTCTTC. This codes for CASSREPGLQYNEQFF.

This clonotype was detected many times. The V gene is TRBV12-3 or TRBV12-4, the J gene TRBJ1-3, with D tentatively TRBD1 (5 bases). The V end was cut by 2 bases, the J end by 2 bases, with 7 bases between. CDR3 length: 14 residues. In nucleotides, the CDR3 is TGTGCCAGCAGTTTATCGGGGGCTGGAAACACCATATATTTT. Encoded protein: CASSLSGAGNTIYF.

V is TRBV7-8 and J is TRBJ2-3, with TRBD2 matching 10 bases. The CDR3 loop spans 16 amino acids. Germline CDR1 is SGHVS and CDR2 is FQNEAQ. The trim removed 5 bases at V and 5 bases at J, leaving 10 bases unmatched. In nucleotides, the CDR3 is TGTGCCAGCAGCCTTAGCGGGAGGTATGGGAGAGATACGCAGTATTTT. It is translated as CASSLSGRYGRDTQYF.

CDR3 in DNA: TGTGCCACCAGTGAAGTACAGGCAGATACGCAGTATTTT. Translation: CATSEVQADTQYF. The chain employs TRBV24-1 and TRBJ2-3; perhaps TRBD1 as D (5 bases). CDR1 and CDR2 from the germline V gene are KGHDR and SFDVKD. Trimming pared 4 bases from V and 4 bases from J, leaving 8 bases between. CDR3 length: 13 amino acids.

The gene calls are TRBV24-1 and TRBJ1-2; D is perhaps TRBD1 (6 bases). The V gene's germline CDR1 is KGHDR and CDR2 SFDVKD. This CDR3 is 16 amino acids long. V was trimmed by 3 bases and J by 4 bases, leaving 17 bases between them. CDR3 amino acids: CATSDTSAAGVYGYTF. The CDR3 DNA is TGTGCCACCAGTGATACATCGGCGGCAGGGGTCTATGGCTACACCTTC.

This clonotype was observed many times. This chain links TRBV6-1 with TRBJ2-3; D is ambiguous. Trimming removed 7 bases from V and 3 bases from J, with 14 bases in between. Germline V CDR1 and CDR2: MNHNS, SASEGT. The CDR3 loop spans 14 amino acids. CDR3 amino acids: CASTAAYGTDTQYF. In nucleotides, the CDR3 is TGTGCCAGCACCGCGGCGTATGGGACAGATACGCAGTATTTT.

The table lists this clonotype with many counts. The V call is TRBV20-1, the J call TRBJ2-7; 13 nucleotides agree with TRBD2. The trim removed 1 base at V and 2 bases at J, leaving 17 bases unmatched. Germline assignment: CDR1 DFQATT and CDR2 SNEGSKA (reference sequence). This CDR3 region has 20 residues. The CDR3 nucleotides are TGCAGTGCTAGAGTATCTCCTGGGGGGACTAGCGGGACCAAACCCTACGAGCAGTACTTC. Its translation: CSARVSPGGTSGTKPYEQYF.

There are many counts of this clonotype. The rearrangement links TRBV10-3 to TRBJ2-1, with D maybe TRBD2 (6 bases). This CDR3 is 14 amino acids long. Trimming left V 0 bases short and J 10 bases short, with 13 bases between. Per the germline V gene, CDR1 is ENHRY and CDR2 is SYGVKD. CDR3 nucleotides: TGTGCCATCAGTGAGTCGCGGAGGGGATCCGAGCAGTTCTTC. It encodes CAISESRRGSEQFF.

V and J are TRBV7-9 and TRBJ1-5, with a possible D match to TRBD1 (5 bases). Trimming removed 5 bases from V and 3 bases from J, with 11 bases in between. This CDR3 comprises 14 residues. Per germline, CDR1 SEHNR and CDR2 FQNEAQ (reference sequence). The CDR3 here is CASSAGTDNQPQHF. CDR3 nucleotide sequence: TGTGCCAGCAGCGCCGGGACTGACAATCAGCCCCAGCATTTT.

Concerning this clonotype itself: A much larger clone differs by one base, so this may be a read error. This rearrangement joins TRBV20-1 to TRBJ2-2; D may be TRBD2 (5 bases). The CDR3 has 15 residues. Germline values: CDR1 DFQATT, CDR2 SNEGSKA (reference sequence). V lost 3 bases to trimming and J lost 0 bases, with 11 bases between them. DNA of the CDR3: TGCAGTGCTAGTGGTGGAGGAACGAACACCGGGGAGCTGTTTTTT. Its translation: CSASGGGTNTGELFF.

The J gene is TRBJ1-5, the V gene TRBV12-3 or TRBV12-4, with a weak D call TRBD1 (5 bases). Trimming took off 7 bases at V and 3 bases at J, with 13 bases between the two ends. The CDR3 is made up of 14 amino acids. CDR3 region: CASTHRGANQPQHF. The DNA of the CDR3 is TGTGCCAGCACCCACCGAGGGGCCAATCAGCCCCAGCATTTT.

This clonotype has a count of ten or more. The chain couples TRBV12-3 or TRBV12-4 to TRBJ1-1; D is perhaps TRBD1 (5 bases). The CDR3 sequence is 14 residues long. The V and J ends lost 8 bases and 0 bases respectively, with 13 bases between them. DNA of the CDR3: TGTGCCAGCTTTTCTGGGGGTATGAACACTGAAGCTTTCTTT. This sequence encodes CASFSGGMNTEAFF.

This clonotype was detected only a few times. The chain recombines TRBV28 with TRBJ2-7; no clear D. This CDR3 is 14 amino acids long. Trimming pared 3 bases from V and 3 bases from J, leaving 12 bases between. CDR1 and CDR2 (germline): MDHEN, SYDVKM. The CDR3 spells CASSFIGGVYEQYF. In DNA, the CDR3 is TGTGCCAGCAGTTTCATAGGCGGCGTCTACGAGCAGTACTTC.

This clonotype was counted ten times or more. CDR3 in DNA: TGTGCCAGCAGTTTTAAGGAAACCTACGAGCAGTACTTC. Translated, it gives CASSFKETYEQYF. The rearrangement joins TRBV12-3 or TRBV12-4 to TRBJ2-7; D unclear. The CDR3 runs 13 residues. V lost 3 bases and J 2 bases, leaving 8 bases between the germline ends.

To note about this clonotype: This may stem from a read error, because a much larger clone lies one nucleotide away. The rearrangement uses TRBV5-1 and TRBJ2-4, with D possibly TRBD1 on 5 matching bases. CDR1 SGHRS and CDR2 YFSETQ come from the germline V gene. Deletions cut 6 bases from V and 11 bases from J, with 18 bases between. This CDR3 comprises 13 residues. CDR3 protein: CASKAGQGYVQYF. CDR3 sequence (DNA): TGCGCCAGCAAGGCCGGCCAGGGTTACGTTCAGTACTTC.

This clonotype appeared a few times. The chain has TRBV20-1 and TRBJ2-1; perhaps TRBD2 as D (6 bases). This CDR3 spans 14 amino acids. In germline, CDR1 is DFQATT, CDR2 SNEGSKA (reference sequence). V gave up 7 bases and J gave up 5 bases, with 18 bases separating them. The CDR3 DNA reads TGCAGTGATCTCCGTGGCGGGGCTAACAATGAGCAGTTCTTC. This sequence encodes CSDLRGGANNEQFF.

The chain recombines TRBV18 with TRBJ2-7; 13 bases fit TRBD2. V was pared by 3 bases and J by 0 bases, with 8 bases of the junction left unmatched. CDR3 size: 18 residues. Germline CDR1 reads KGHSH; CDR2 reads LQKENI. CDR3 coding DNA: TGTGCCAGCTCACCGTGGGGACTAGCGGGACCAAGCTCCTACGAGCAGTACTTC. Translation: CASSPWGLAGPSSYEQYF.

This clonotype was counted a few times. The genes are TRBV20-1 and TRBJ2-6; D not certain. In germline, CDR1 is DFQATT, CDR2 SNEGSKA (reference sequence). The CDR3 contains 14 residues. Deletions cut 6 bases from V and 0 bases from J, with 9 bases between. The chain's CDR3 is CSATIDSGANVLTF. CDR3 DNA: TGCAGTGCCACCATTGACTCTGGGGCCAACGTCCTGACTTTC.

This clonotype was found many times. The chain joins TRBV20-1 to TRBJ2-7; TRBD1 aligns across 11 bases. Germline values: CDR1 DFQATT, CDR2 SNEGSKA (reference sequence). This CDR3 contains 14 residues. The chain's CDR3 is CSAGGTGGSGEQYF. CDR3 coding DNA: TGCAGCGCAGGGGGGACAGGGGGGTCGGGAGAGCAGTACTTC.

J is TRBJ2-7 and V is TRBV29-1; D may be TRBD1 or TRBD2 (5 bases each). With 7 bases removed from V and 4 bases from J, the gap between germline ends came to 17 bases. There are 13 residues in the CDR3. CDR1 SQVTM and CDR2 ANQGSEA come from the germline V gene. The CDR3 bases are TGCAGCGCCCAAGACCGGGGACGTTACGAGCAGTACTTC. Translated, it gives CSAQDRGRYEQYF.